This T cell receptor beta chain was sequenced in a study of T cell responses to AZD1222 COVID-19 vaccine. Study findings and constraints: Mapped onto spike, vaccine-associated CD4 TCRs spanned it and were dominant at 160-218 and 743-854. The reported proportion of spike-specific TCRs targeting unmutated variant regions was nearly half. Repertoire sampling was restricted to post-peak T cell response timepoints. In a largely white British group with more females than males, clonal diversity was possibly underestimated.

In regard to this clone: Its antigen is not known.

There are 15 residues in the CDR3. Germline values: CDR1 SGHTA, CDR2 FQGTGA. Trimming cost V 3 bases and J 7 bases, with 16 bases left between them. The protocol was immunoSEQ multiplex PCR, while the TCRdb copy is restricted to in-frame clones and leaves out a portion. Of tens of thousands of clones detected, roughly 81% appear once; the ten largest clones hold about 13%. The chain employs TRBV7-3 and TRBJ2-1, with D perhaps TRBD1 or TRBD2 (5 bases each). The sequenced sample was peripheral blood, obtained on day 0 of AZD1222 vaccination. The source is an adult in good health. Written as DNA, the CDR3 is TGTGCCAGCAGCTTTTTGGCCAGTGGGGGAAATGAGCAGTTCTTC. As protein: CASSFLASGGNEQFF.